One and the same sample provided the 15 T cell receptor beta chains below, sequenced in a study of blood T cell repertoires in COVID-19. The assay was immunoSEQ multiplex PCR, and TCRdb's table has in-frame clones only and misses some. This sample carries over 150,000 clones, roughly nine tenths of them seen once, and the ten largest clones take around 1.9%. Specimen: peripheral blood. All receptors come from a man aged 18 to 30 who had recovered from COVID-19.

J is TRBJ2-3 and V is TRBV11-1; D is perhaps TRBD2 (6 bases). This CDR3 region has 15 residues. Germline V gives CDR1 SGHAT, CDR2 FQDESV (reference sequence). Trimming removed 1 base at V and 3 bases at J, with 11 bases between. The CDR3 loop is CASSLEPGSTDTQYF. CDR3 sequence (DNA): TGTGCCAGCAGCTTAGAACCCGGGAGTACAGATACGCAGTATTTT.

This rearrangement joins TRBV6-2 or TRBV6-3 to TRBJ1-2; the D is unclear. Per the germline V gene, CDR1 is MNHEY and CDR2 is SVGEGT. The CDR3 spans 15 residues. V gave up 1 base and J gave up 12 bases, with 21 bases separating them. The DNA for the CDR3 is TGTGCCAGCAGTTACTTCTCCGGGATCCCCTCGAGCGACACCTTC. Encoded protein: CASSYFSGIPSSDTF.

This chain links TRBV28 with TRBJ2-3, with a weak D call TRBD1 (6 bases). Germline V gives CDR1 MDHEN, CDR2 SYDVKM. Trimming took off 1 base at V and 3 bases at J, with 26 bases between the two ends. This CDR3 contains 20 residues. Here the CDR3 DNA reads TGTGCCAGCAGTTTATACGGACAGTTATCCCCTCTTATCAGGACAGATACGCAGTATTTT. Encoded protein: CASSLYGQLSPLIRTDTQYF.

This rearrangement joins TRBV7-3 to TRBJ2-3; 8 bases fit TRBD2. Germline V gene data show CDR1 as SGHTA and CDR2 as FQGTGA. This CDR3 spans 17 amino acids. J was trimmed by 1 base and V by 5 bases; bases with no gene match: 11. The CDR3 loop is CASSPQAGGYGTDTQYF. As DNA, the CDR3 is TGTGCCAGCAGCCCACAGGCGGGGGGCTATGGCACAGATACGCAGTATTTT.

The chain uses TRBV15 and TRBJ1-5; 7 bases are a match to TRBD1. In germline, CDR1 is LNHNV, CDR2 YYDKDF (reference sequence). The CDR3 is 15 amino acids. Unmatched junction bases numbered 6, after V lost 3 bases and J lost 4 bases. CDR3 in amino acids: CATSRTDRENQPQHF. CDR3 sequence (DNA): TGTGCCACCAGCAGGACCGACAGGGAGAATCAGCCCCAGCATTTT.

The CDR3 nucleotides are TGTGCCAGCAGCGTGTCGGGGAGGGGAGAGACCCAGTACTTC. This gives the protein CASSVSGRGETQYF. The chain employs TRBV9 and TRBJ2-5; TRBD2 aligns across 7 bases. V was pared by 2 bases and J by 4 bases, with 5 bases of the junction left unmatched. Germline V gene data show CDR1 as SGDLS and CDR2 as YYNGEE. This CDR3 comprises 14 residues.

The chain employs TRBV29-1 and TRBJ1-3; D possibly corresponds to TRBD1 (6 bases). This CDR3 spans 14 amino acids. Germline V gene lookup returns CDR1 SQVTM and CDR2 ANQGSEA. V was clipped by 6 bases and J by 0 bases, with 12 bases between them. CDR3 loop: CSVRDTNSGNTIYF. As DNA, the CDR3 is TGCAGCGTCCGGGACACGAACTCTGGAAACACCATATATTTT.

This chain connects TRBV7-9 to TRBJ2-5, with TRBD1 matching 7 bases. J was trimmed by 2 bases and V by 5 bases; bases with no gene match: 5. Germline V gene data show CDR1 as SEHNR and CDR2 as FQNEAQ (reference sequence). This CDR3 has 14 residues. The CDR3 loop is CASSPDRAQETQYF. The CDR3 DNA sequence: TGTGCCAGCAGCCCCGACAGGGCGCAAGAGACCCAGTACTTC.

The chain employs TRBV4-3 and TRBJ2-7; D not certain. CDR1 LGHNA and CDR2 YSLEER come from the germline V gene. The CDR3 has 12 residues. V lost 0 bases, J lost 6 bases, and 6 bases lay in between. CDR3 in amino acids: CASSQDLSEQYF. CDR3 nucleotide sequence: TGCGCCAGCAGCCAAGATCTGAGCGAGCAGTACTTC.

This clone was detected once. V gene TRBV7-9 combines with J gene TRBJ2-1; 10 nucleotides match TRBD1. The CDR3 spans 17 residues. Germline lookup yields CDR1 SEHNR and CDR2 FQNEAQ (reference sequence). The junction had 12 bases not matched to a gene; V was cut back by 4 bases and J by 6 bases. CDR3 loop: CASSSLKGTGVSNEQFF. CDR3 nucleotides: TGTGCCAGCAGCTCGCTAAAAGGGACAGGGGTTTCCAATGAGCAGTTCTTC.

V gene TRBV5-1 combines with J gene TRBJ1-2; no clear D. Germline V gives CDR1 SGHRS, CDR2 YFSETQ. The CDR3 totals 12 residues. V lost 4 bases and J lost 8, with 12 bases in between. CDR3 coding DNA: TGCGCCAGCAGCCCTGGAGGGTACGGCTACACCTTC. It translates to CASSPGGYGYTF.

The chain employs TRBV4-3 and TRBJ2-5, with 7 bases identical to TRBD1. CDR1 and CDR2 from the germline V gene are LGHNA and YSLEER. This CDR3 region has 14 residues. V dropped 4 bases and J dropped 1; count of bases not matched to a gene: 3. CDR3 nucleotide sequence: TGCGCCAGCAGCCCGCAGGGGGTCCAAGAGACCCAGTACTTC. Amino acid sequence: CASSPQGVQETQYF.

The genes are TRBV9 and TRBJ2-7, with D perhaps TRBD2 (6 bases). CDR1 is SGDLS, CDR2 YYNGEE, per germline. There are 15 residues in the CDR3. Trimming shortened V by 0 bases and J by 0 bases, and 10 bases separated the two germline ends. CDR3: CASSVGIADSYEQYF. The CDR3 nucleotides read TGTGCCAGCAGCGTAGGAATAGCGGACTCCTACGAGCAGTACTTC.

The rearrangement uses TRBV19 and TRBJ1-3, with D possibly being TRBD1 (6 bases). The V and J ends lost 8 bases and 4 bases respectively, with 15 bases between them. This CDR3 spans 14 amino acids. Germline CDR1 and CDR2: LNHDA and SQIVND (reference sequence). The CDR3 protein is CASAGEGRGNTIYF. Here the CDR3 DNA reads TGTGCCAGTGCAGGGGAGGGGCGCGGAAACACCATATATTTT.

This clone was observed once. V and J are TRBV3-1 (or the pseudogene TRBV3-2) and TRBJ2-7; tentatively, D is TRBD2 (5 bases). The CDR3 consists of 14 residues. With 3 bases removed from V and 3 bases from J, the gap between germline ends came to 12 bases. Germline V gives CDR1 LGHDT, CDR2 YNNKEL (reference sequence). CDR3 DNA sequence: TGTGCCAGCAGCCAGGGTCCGGCGGGCTACGAGCAGTACTTC. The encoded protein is CASSQGPAGYEQYF.